One T cell receptor beta chain is described in this entry. Its specificity is not known. The data were obtained in a study of T cell responses to AZD1222 COVID-19 vaccine. In the study overall: The analysis combined second doses at about 4 or about 12 weeks.

This CDR3 region has 16 residues. CDR1 is LGHNA, CDR2 YSLEER, per germline. V was clipped by 1 base and J by 4 bases, with 16 bases between them. The protocol was immunoSEQ multiplex PCR, while the TCRdb copy is restricted to in-frame clones and leaves out a portion. The sample consists of around 200,000 clones, roughly 88% of them appearing once. Study-wide points: Samples come after the peak T cell response, not at day 14. Reportedly, nearly half the spike-specific TCRs target unmutated variant regions.

The chain combines TRBV4-3 with TRBJ1-2; D ambiguous. The sequencing here drew on peripheral blood, taken on day 0 of AZD1222 vaccination. The clonotype originates from an adult in good health. CDR3 sequence (DNA): TGCGCCAGCAGCCAAGGTCTTGCAGCGAATGTCTATGGCTACACCTTC. It yields the protein CASSQGLAANVYGYTF.